This T cell receptor (beta chain) was recorded in a study of blood T cell repertoires in COVID-19. Study background: Material from acute and convalescent COVID-19 was sourced from the United States, Italy and Spain. PBMCs, B-cell-depleted T cells, or T cells provided the cDNA or gDNA that made up the material.

Between the trimmed V and J ends, which lost 6 bases and 7 bases, there was a span of 15 bases. This CDR3 has 14 amino acids. The germline gives CDR1 KGHSH, CDR2 LQKENI. Original data processing: Reference gene primer amplification in the assay estimated nucleated cell counts. The method was immunoSEQ multiplex PCR; TCRdb's version includes in-frame clones alone and lacks a portion of them. Clonal size and the V and J genes are those of that table, whereas D and trimming came from the DNA. The table records 68,000 or so clones, roughly 87% of them present only once. The chain has TRBV18 and TRBJ2-2; the D gene is possibly TRBD1 (5 bases). Sequenced material: peripheral blood. The TCR comes from a middle-aged man with active COVID-19. CDR3 in DNA: TGTGCCAGCTCCCCTACAGGTACAGACGGGGAGCTGTTTTTT. Translation gives CASSPTGTDGELFF. The whole variable domain, remainder taken from reference TRBV18 and TRBJ2-2, is NAGVMQNPRHLVRRRGQEARLRCSPMKGHSHVYWYRQLPEEGLKFMVYLQKENIIDESGMPKERFSAEFPKEGPSILRIQQVVRGDSAAYFCASSPTGTDGELFFGEGSRLTVL.